One TCR beta chain is described in this entry. The sample comes from a study of blood T cell repertoires in COVID-19. Overall study context: Samples came from the United States, Italy and Spain, spanning acute and convalescent COVID-19. PBMCs, B-cell-depleted T cells, or T cells provided the cDNA or gDNA that made up the material.

V lost 1 base and J 4 bases, leaving 13 bases between the germline ends. In germline, CDR1 is SGHTA, CDR2 FQGNSA. The CDR3 sequence is 15 residues long. Original handling: Reference gene primers were amplified, and this amplification served to estimate nucleated cell counts. Sequencing was performed with immunoSEQ multiplex PCR; in TCRdb, only in-frame clones are kept and a portion is missing. That table is the source of V, J and clone size, and D and trimming were worked out from the DNA. The sample lists about 85,000 clones, around 90% occurring once. The rearrangement links TRBV7-2 to TRBJ1-2; D uncertain. The receptor was isolated from a woman older than 75 with active or convalescent COVID-19. Sample: peripheral blood. The CDR3 nucleotides read TGTGCCAGCAGCTTAGAACCGGGTTATAGCTATGGCTACACCTTC. This codes for CASSLEPGYSYGYTF.